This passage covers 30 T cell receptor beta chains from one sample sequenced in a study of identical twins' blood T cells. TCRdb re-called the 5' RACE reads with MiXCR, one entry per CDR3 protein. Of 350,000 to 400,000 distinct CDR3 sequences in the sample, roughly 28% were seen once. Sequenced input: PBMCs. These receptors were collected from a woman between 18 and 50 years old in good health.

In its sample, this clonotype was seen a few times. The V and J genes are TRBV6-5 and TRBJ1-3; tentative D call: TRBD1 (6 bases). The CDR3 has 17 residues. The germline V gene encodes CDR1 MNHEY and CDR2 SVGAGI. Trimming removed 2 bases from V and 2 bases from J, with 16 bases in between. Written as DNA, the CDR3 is TGTGCCAGCAGTTACGTTGGCAACAGGGCGACTGGAAACACCATATATTTT. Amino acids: CASSYVGNRATGNTIYF.

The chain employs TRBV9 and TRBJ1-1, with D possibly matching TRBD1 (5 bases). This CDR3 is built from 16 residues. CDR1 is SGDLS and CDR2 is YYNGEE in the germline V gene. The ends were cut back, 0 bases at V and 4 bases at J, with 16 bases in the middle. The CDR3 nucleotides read TGTGCCAGCAGCGTAGGCATGACCCGGGGGGGCACTGAAGCTTTCTTT. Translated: CASSVGMTRGGTEAFF.

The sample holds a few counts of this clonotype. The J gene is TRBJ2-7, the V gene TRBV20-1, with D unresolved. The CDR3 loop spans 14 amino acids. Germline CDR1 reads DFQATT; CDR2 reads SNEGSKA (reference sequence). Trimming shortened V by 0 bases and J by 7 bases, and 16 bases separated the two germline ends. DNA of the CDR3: TGCAGTGCTAGAGATCCTCCTCACCCCGGGGAGCAGTACTTC. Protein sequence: CSARDPPHPGEQYF.

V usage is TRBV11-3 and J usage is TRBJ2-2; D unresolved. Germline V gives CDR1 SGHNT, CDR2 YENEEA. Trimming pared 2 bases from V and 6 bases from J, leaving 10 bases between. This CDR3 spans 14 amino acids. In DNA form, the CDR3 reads TGTGCCAGCAGCTTACTAGGGTATCCCGGGGAGCTGTTTTTT. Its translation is CASSLLGYPGELFF.

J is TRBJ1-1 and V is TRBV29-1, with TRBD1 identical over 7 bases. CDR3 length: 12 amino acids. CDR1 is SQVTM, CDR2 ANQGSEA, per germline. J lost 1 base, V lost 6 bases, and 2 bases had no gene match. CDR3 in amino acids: CSVGQSNTEAFF. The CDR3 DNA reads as TGCAGCGTGGGACAGTCGAACACTGAAGCTTTCTTT.

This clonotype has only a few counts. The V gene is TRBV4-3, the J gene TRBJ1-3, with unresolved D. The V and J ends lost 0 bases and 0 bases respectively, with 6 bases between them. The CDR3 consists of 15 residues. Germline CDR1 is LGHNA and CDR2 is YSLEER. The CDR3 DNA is TGCGCCAGCAGCCAAGACCGGTTCTCTGGAAACACCATATATTTT. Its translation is CASSQDRFSGNTIYF.

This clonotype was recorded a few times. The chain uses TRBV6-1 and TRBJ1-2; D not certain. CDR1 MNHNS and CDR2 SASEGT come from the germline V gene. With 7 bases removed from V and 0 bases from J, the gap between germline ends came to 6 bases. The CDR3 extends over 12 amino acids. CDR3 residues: CASTTSNYGYTF. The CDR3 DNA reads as TGTGCCAGCACTACTTCTAACTATGGCTACACCTTC.

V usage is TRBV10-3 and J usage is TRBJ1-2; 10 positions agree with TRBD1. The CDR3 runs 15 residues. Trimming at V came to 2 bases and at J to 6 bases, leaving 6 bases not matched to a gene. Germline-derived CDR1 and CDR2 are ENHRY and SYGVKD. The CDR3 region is CAISERGTGEDGYTF. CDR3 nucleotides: TGTGCCATCAGTGAGCGTGGGACAGGGGAGGATGGCTACACCTTC.

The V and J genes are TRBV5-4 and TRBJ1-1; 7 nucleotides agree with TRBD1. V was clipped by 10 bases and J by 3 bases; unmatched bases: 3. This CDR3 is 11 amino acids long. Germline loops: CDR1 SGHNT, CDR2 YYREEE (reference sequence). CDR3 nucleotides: TGTGCCGCAGGGGGAGACACTGAAGCTTTCTTT. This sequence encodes CAAGGDTEAFF. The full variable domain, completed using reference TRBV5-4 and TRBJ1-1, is ETGVTQSPTHLIKTRGQQVTLRCSSQSGHNTVSWYQQALGQGPQFIFQYYREEENGRGNFPPRFSGLQFPNYSSELNVNALELDDSALYLCAAGGDTEAFFGQGTRLTVV.

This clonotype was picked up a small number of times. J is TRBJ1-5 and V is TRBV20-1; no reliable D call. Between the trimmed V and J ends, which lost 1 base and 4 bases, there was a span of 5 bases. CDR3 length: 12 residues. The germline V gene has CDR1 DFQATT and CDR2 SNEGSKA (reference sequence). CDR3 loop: CSARAVNQPQHF. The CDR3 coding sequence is TGCAGTGCTAGAGCAGTTAATCAGCCCCAGCATTTT.

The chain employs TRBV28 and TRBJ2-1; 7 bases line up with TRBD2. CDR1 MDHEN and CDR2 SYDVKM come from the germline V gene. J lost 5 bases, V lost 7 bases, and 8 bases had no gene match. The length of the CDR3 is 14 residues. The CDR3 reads CASTQWGGDNEQFF. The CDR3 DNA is TGTGCCAGCACTCAGTGGGGGGGGGACAATGAGCAGTTCTTC.

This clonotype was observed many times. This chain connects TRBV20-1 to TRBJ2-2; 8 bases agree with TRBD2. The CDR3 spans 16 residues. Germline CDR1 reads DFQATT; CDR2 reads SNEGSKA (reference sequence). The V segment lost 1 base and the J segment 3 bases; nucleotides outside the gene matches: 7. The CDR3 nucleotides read TGCAGTGCTAGAGTCCGACGGGGGGGGGACACCGGGGAGCTGTTTTTT. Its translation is CSARVRRGGDTGELFF.

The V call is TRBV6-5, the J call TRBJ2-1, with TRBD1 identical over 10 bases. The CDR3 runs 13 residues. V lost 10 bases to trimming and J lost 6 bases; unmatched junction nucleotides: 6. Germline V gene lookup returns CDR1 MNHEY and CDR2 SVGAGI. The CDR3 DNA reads TGTGCCACCGGGACAGGGGTGTCCAATGAGCAGTTCTTC. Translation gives CATGTGVSNEQFF.

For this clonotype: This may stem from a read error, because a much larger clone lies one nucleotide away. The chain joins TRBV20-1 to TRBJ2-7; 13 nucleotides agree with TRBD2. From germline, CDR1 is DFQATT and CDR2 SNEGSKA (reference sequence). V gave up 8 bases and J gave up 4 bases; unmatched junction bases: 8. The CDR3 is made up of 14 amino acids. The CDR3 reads CSTQGLAGKYEQYF. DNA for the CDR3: TGCAGTACTCAGGGACTAGCGGGGAAATACGAGCAGTACTTC.

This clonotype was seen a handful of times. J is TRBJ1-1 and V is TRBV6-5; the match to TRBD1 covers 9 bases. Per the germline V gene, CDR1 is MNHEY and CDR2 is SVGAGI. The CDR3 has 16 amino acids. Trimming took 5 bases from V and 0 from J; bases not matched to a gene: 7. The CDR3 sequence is CASSQHRTGVNTEAFF. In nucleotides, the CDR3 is TGTGCCAGCAGTCAACACCGGACAGGGGTGAACACTGAAGCTTTCTTT.

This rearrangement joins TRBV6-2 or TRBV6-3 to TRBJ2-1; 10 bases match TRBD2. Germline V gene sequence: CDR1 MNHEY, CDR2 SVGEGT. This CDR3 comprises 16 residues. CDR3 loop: CVTAGLAKISYNEQFF. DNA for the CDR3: TGTGTGACAGCGGGACTAGCGAAGATCTCCTACAATGAGCAGTTCTTC.

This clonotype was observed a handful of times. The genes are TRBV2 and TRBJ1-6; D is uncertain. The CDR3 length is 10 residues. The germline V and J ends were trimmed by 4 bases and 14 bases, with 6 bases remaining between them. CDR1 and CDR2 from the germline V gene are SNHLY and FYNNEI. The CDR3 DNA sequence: TGTGCCAGCAGTGCTCCCACCCTCCACTTT. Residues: CASSAPTLHF. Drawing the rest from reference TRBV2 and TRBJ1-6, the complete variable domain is EPEVTQTPSHQVTQMGQEVILRCVPISNHLYFYWYRQILGQKVEFLVSFYNNEISEKSEIFDDQFSVERPDGSNFTLKIRSTKLEDSAMYFCASSAPTLHFGNGTRLTVT.

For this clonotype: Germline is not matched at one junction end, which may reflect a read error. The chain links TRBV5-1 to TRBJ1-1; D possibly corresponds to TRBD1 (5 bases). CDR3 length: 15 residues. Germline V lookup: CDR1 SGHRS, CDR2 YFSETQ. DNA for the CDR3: TGCGCCAGCAGCAAGACAGACTCTATGAACACTGGAGCTTTCTTT. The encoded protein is CASSKTDSMNTGAFF.

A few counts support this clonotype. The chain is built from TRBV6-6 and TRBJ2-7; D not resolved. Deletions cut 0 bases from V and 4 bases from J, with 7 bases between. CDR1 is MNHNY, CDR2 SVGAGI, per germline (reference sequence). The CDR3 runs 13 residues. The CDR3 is CASSYSTPYEQYF. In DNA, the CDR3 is TGTGCCAGCAGTTACTCGACCCCATACGAGCAGTACTTC.

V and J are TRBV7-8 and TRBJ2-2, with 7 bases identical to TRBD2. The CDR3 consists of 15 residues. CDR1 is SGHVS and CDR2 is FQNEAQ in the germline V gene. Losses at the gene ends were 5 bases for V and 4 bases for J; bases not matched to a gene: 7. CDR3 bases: TGTGCCAGCAGCCCTCGGGAGGTCAGCACCGGGGAGCTGTTTTTT. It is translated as CASSPREVSTGELFF.

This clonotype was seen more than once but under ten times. The CDR3 DNA reads as TGTGCCAGCAGCCGACAGGATCTGAGGGGCTACACCTTC. It is translated as CASSRQDLRGYTF. This rearrangement joins TRBV3-1 to TRBJ1-2; maybe TRBD1 (6 bases). This CDR3 spans 13 amino acids. Germline CDR1 is LGHDT and CDR2 is YNNKEL (reference sequence). V was pared by 4 bases and J by 8 bases, with 14 bases between.

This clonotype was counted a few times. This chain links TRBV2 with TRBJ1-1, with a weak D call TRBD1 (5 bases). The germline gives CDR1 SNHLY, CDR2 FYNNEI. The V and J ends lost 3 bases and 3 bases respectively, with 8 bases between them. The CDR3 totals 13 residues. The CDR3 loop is CASSDDSDTEAFF. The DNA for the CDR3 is TGTGCCAGCAGTGACGACAGCGACACTGAAGCTTTCTTT.

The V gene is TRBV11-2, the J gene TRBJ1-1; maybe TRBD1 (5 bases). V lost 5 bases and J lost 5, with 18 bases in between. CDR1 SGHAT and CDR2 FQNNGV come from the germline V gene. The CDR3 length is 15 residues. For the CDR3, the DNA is TGTGCCAGCAGCCCTACGGGGTCGGGGGGAACTGAAGCTTTCTTT. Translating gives CASSPTGSGGTEAFF.

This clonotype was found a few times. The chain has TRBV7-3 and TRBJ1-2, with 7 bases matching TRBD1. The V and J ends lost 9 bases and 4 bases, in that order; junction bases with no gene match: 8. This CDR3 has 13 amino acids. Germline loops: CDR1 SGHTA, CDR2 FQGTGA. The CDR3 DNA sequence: TGTGCCAGTAGTTCCGGGACAGTCTATGGCTACACCTTC. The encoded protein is CASSSGTVYGYTF. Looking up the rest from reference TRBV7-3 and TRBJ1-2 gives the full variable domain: GAGVSQTPSNKVTEKGKYVELRCDPISGHTALYWYRQSLGQGPEFLIYFQGTGAADDSGLPNDRFFAVRPEGSVSTLKIQRTERGDSAVYLCASSSGTVYGYTFGSGTRLTVV.

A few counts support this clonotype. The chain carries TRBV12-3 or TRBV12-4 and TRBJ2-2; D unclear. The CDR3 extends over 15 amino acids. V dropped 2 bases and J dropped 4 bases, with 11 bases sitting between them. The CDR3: CASSLSVSGTGELFF. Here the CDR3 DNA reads TGTGCCAGCAGTTTATCTGTGAGTGGCACCGGGGAGCTGTTTTTT.

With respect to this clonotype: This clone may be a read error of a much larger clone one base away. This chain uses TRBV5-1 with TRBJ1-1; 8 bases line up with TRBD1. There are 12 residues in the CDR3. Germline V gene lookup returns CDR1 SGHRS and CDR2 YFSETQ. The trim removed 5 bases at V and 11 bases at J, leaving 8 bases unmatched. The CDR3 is CASSKTGDDAFF. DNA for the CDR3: TGCGCCAGCAGTAAGACAGGGGACGACGCTTTCTTT.

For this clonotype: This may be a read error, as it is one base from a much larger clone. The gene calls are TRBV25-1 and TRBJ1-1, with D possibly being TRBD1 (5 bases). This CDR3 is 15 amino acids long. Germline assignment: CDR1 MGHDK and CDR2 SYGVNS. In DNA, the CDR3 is TGTGCCAGCAGTGGATCCAGGAAGGGGAACACTGGAGCTTTCTTT. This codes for CASSGSRKGNTGAFF.

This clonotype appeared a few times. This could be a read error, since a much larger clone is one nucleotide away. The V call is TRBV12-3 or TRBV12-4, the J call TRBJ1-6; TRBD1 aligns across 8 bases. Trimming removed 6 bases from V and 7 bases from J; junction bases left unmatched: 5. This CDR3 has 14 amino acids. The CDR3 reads CASRLQGGNSPLHF. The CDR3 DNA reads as TGTGCCAGCAGGTTACAGGGGGGGAATTCACCCCTCCACTTT.

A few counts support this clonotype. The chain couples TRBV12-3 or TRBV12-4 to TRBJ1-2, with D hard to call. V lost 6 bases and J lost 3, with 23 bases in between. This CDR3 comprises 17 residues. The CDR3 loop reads CASSPPSVHSYDYGYTF. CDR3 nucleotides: TGTGCCAGCAGCCCCCCCTCGGTCCACAGTTACGACTATGGCTACACCTTC.

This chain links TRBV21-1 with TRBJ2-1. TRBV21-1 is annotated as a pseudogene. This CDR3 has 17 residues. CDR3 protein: CASSKALSAGAYNEQFF. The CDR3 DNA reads TGTGCCAGCAGCAAAGCGCTTAGCGCGGGCGCTTACAATGAGCAGTTCTTC.